A single sample is the source of the 15 T cell receptor beta chains below, sequenced in a study of shared T cell receptors in the human thymus. The repertoire was sequenced with immunoSEQ multiplex PCR; TCRdb's copy has only in-frame clones and lacks some. The sample carries over 350,000 clones, 95% recorded once. The sample was thymocytes. The receptor source for this set is a human donor.

This clone is a singleton in its sample. This chain joins TRBV6-5 and TRBJ2-1; D remains unclear. Looked up from germline, CDR1 is MNHEY and CDR2 is SVGAGI. V gave up 6 bases and J gave up 6 bases, with 6 bases separating them. This CDR3 comprises 11 residues. CDR3 sequence (DNA): TGTGCCAGCAGCTCGGGCAATGAGCAGTTCTTC. Translating gives CASSSGNEQFF.

The chain uses TRBV7-9 and TRBJ2-7, with 8 bases fitting TRBD1. Germline CDR1 and CDR2: SEHNR and FQNEAQ (reference sequence). V shed 5 bases, J shed 5 bases, and the junction held 11 bases outside the gene matches. The CDR3 sequence is 15 residues long. The CDR3 loop reads CASSADRGRRHEQYF. In nucleotides, the CDR3 is TGTGCCAGCAGCGCCGACAGGGGACGTCGCCACGAGCAGTACTTC.

CDR3 in amino acids: CASSWQLAGGADTQYF. The DNA for the CDR3 is TGTGCCAGCAGTTGGCAACTAGCGGGGGGGGCAGATACGCAGTATTTT. This chain joins TRBV28 and TRBJ2-3; TRBD2 matches at 13 bases. Germline CDR1 and CDR2: MDHEN and SYDVKM. There are 16 residues in the CDR3. V shed 4 bases and J 4 bases; nucleotides not matched to a gene: 5.

The rearrangement uses TRBV18 and TRBJ2-5; 8 positions agree with TRBD2. With 3 bases clipped from V and 5 bases from J, the junction kept 5 bases outside the gene matches. In germline, CDR1 is KGHSH, CDR2 LQKENI. This CDR3 spans 14 amino acids. The CDR3 here is CASSPGREPETQYF. Here the CDR3 DNA reads TGTGCCAGCTCACCCGGGAGGGAGCCGGAGACCCAGTACTTC.

This chain uses TRBV29-1 with TRBJ1-1; no firm D call. Germline V gene lookup returns CDR1 SQVTM and CDR2 ANQGSEA. CDR3 length equals 13 residues. Trimming cost V 3 bases and J 8 bases, with 16 bases left between them. The CDR3 region has the DNA TGCAGCGTTGAGTTAGAAGACTACCAAGAAGCTTTCTTT. Translated, it gives CSVELEDYQEAFF.

This chain joins TRBV7-2 and TRBJ2-7; TRBD1 agrees at 7 bases. The germline V gene encodes CDR1 SGHTA and CDR2 FQGNSA. CDR3 length: 14 amino acids. With 5 bases clipped from V and 3 bases from J, the junction kept 7 bases outside the gene matches. The CDR3 DNA is TGTGCCAGCAGCCCCCGGGACAGAAACTACGAGCAGTACTTC. Its translation is CASSPRDRNYEQYF.

The chain uses TRBV10-3 and TRBJ2-7, with TRBD2 identical over 13 bases. Per germline, CDR1 ENHRY and CDR2 SYGVKD. The V gene end was trimmed by 6 bases and the J gene end by 5 bases; junction bases not matched to a gene: 19. The CDR3 length is 19 residues. CDR3 in amino acids: CAIRVREGDGLAGDHEQYF. The CDR3 DNA reads TGTGCCATCAGGGTTAGAGAGGGGGATGGACTAGCGGGAGACCACGAGCAGTACTTC.

This sequence joins TRBV5-6 and TRBJ1-5; D is unclear. The CDR3 has 15 residues. Trimming shortened V by 4 bases and J by 4 bases, and 15 bases separated the two germline ends. Germline CDR1 SGHDT, CDR2 YYEEEE. The CDR3 DNA is TGTGCCAGCAGCCGGCGGGTAGGTGCGAATCAGCCCCAGCATTTT. This encodes CASSRRVGANQPQHF.

The chain carries TRBV27 and TRBJ2-3, with TRBD1 matching 8 bases. This CDR3 region has 16 residues. Germline V gene sequence: CDR1 MNHEY, CDR2 SMNVEV (reference sequence). V lost 6 bases and J lost 5; bases outside the gene matches: 13. The CDR3 coding sequence is TGTGCCAGCAGCGATAGCCACAGGGGGTCTGGAGATACGCAGTATTTT. This sequence encodes CASSDSHRGSGDTQYF.

CDR3 in DNA: TGTGCCAGCAGCATTAGCCCGGGCAGGGGGCCGGACTATGGCTACACCTTC. Residues: CASSISPGRGPDYGYTF. The V gene is TRBV27, the J gene TRBJ1-2; 8 bases line up with TRBD1. The V segment lost 6 bases and the J segment 3 bases; nucleotides outside the gene matches: 15. The CDR3 contains 17 residues. CDR1 is MNHEY, CDR2 SMNVEV, per germline (reference sequence).

The genes are TRBV5-8 and TRBJ2-2; TRBD1 agrees at 9 bases. The trim removed 7 bases at V and 5 bases at J, leaving 6 bases unmatched. This CDR3 has 14 residues. The germline gives CDR1 SGHTS, CDR2 YDEGEE. The CDR3, as DNA: TGTGCCAGCGAGCACAGGGGGCTAACCGGGGAGCTGTTTTTT. Translated, it gives CASEHRGLTGELFF.

V gene TRBV11-3 combines with J gene TRBJ2-1; D perhaps matches TRBD1 (5 bases). Germline values: CDR1 SGHNT, CDR2 YENEEA. Deletions cut 0 bases from V and 7 bases from J, with 13 bases between. This CDR3 comprises 15 residues. CDR3: CASSLDFDYRNEQFF. For the CDR3, the DNA is TGTGCCAGCAGCTTAGATTTTGATTACAGGAATGAGCAGTTCTTC.

The genes are TRBV19 and TRBJ2-4, with 9 positions matching TRBD2. Per germline, CDR1 LNHDA and CDR2 SQIVND (reference sequence). The CDR3 runs to 17 residues. The trim removed 6 bases at V and 2 bases at J, leaving 11 bases unmatched. CDR3 sequence: CASRPSSGIMSKNIQYF. The DNA for the CDR3 is TGTGCCAGTAGACCCTCTAGCGGGATCATGTCCAAAAACATTCAGTACTTC.

The rearrangement joins TRBV4-1 to TRBJ1-4; D not resolved. V lost 4 bases and J lost 0, with 15 bases in between. This CDR3 contains 17 residues. Germline V gene data show CDR1 as MGHRA and CDR2 as YSYEKL. CDR3 in DNA: TGCGCCAGCAGCCCCCGGCCCCTCGGGACAACTAATGAAAAACTGTTTTTT. It yields the protein CASSPRPLGTTNEKLFF.

The V gene is TRBV4-3, the J gene TRBJ2-3; weak D call: TRBD1 (6 bases). This CDR3 region has 16 residues. V was clipped by 1 base and J by 4 bases, with 15 bases between them. Germline loops: CDR1 LGHNA, CDR2 YSLEER. The CDR3 DNA follows: TGCGCCAGCAGCCAAGGGTACAGGGAGAAGGCAGATACGCAGTATTTT. Amino acids: CASSQGYREKADTQYF.